A selection of T cell receptor beta chains follows, all from one sample in a study of T cell changes during pregnancy in multiple sclerosis. Generated by immunoSEQ multiplex PCR, the TCRdb table keeps only in-frame clones and is missing some. Here the sample spans roughly 14,000 clones, 80% to 90% being singletons. Sequences were derived from CD8+ T cells from peripheral blood mononuclear cells, sampled in the first trimester of pregnancy. These receptors came from a female donor with multiple sclerosis, enrolled in a pregnancy study. CDR3s include the opening cysteine and the closing phenylalanine or tryptophan. Each record gives: V gene, clone size, D gene, J gene, CDR3 protein, CDR3 DNA. The D gene is left open where the match is weak. Clone size appears in some rows only: once, few, many, or a class for an expanded clone.

V: TRBV7-3; size: -; D: TRBD1; J: TRBJ2-1; CDR3: CASSPGQGRLAGNNEQFF; DNA: TGTGCCAGCAGTCCCGGACAGGGGCGTCTAGCAGGAAACAATGAGCAGTTCTTC
V: TRBV27; size: once; D: TRBD1; J: TRBJ1-1; CDR3: CASSGQGSTEAFF; DNA: TGTGCCAGCAGCGGACAGGGGTCCACTGAAGCTTTCTTT
V: TRBV28; size: -; D: -; J: TRBJ2-1; CDR3: CASSPGRRRVSYNEQFF; DNA: TGTGCCAGCAGCCCAGGTCGGAGGAGGGTCTCCTACAATGAGCAGTTCTTC
V: TRBV19; size: -; D: -; J: TRBJ2-7; CDR3: CASSIASASTYEQYF; DNA: TGTGCCAGTAGTATAGCCAGCGCCTCAACCTACGAGCAGTACTTC
V: TRBV2; size: -; D: TRBD1; J: TRBJ1-5; CDR3: CASRTGVQPQHF; DNA: TGTGCCAGCAGAACAGGGGTGCAGCCCCAGCATTTT
V: TRBV30; size: -; D: TRBD2; J: TRBJ2-1; CDR3: CAWTTSGDYNEQFF; DNA: TGTGCCTGGACCACTAGCGGGGACTACAATGAGCAGTTCTTC
V: TRBV9; size: -; D: TRBD2; J: TRBJ2-3; CDR3: CASSPEAGGTDTQYF; DNA: TGTGCCAGCAGCCCAGAAGCGGGAGGCACAGATACGCAGTATTTT
V: TRBV9; size: -; D: TRBD2; J: TRBJ2-7; CDR3: CASSAGLVGEQYF; DNA: TGTGCCAGCAGCGCAGGACTAGTAGGCGAGCAGTACTTC
V: TRBV14; size: -; D: TRBD2; J: TRBJ2-2; CDR3: CASSIVGTSDTGELFF; DNA: TGTGCCAGCAGCATAGTCGGGACTAGCGACACCGGGGAGCTGTTTTTT
V: TRBV19; size: once; D: TRBD1; J: TRBJ2-3; CDR3: CASSIVETGGTDTQYF; DNA: TGTGCCAGTAGTATCGTCGAAACAGGGGGCACAGATACGCAGTATTTT
V: TRBV5-1; size: -; D: TRBD2; J: TRBJ2-1; CDR3: CASSLYSGHNEQFF; DNA: TGCGCCAGCAGCTTGTATAGCGGGCACAATGAGCAGTTCTTC
V: TRBV25-1; size: -; D: -; J: TRBJ2-1; CDR3: CASSERPGDDEQFF; DNA: TGTGCCAGCAGTGAACGCCCAGGGGACGATGAGCAGTTCTTC
V: TRBV6-4; size: -; D: TRBD2; J: TRBJ2-3; CDR3: CASSDSTSGSTDTQYF; DNA: TGTGCCAGCAGTGACTCGACTAGCGGGAGCACAGATACGCAGTATTTT
V: TRBV28; size: -; D: TRBD2; J: TRBJ2-1; CDR3: CASSSRAGANEQFF; DNA: TGTGCCAGCAGTTCAAGAGCGGGAGCAAATGAGCAGTTCTTC
V: TRBV30; size: -; D: TRBD2; J: TRBJ2-7; CDR3: CACLGLAGAPTYEQYF; DNA: TGTGCCTGTTTGGGACTAGCGGGGGCGCCTACCTACGAGCAGTACTTC
V: TRBV7-3; size: once; D: -; J: TRBJ2-1; CDR3: CASSLLAGFDEQFF; DNA: TGTGCCAGCAGCCTCCTAGCAGGCTTTGATGAGCAGTTCTTC
V: TRBV27; size: -; D: TRBD1; J: TRBJ1-2; CDR3: CASSFLTGGEDGYTF; DNA: TGTGCCAGCAGTTTTCTTACAGGGGGCGAAGATGGCTACACCTTC
V: TRBV7-3; size: -; D: TRBD2; J: TRBJ2-2; CDR3: CASSPSGGGTGELFF; DNA: TGTGCCAGCAGCCCTAGCGGGGGGGGTACCGGGGAGCTGTTTTTT
V: TRBV7-9; size: -; D: -; J: TRBJ2-6; CDR3: CASSLAVSSGANVLTF; DNA: TGTGCCAGCAGCTTAGCGGTCAGCTCTGGGGCCAACGTCCTGACTTTC
V: TRBV10-2; size: -; D: -; J: TRBJ2-5; CDR3: CASSDRGFGWAQYF; DNA: TGCGCCAGCAGTGACAGGGGCTTTGGATGGGCCCAGTACTTC
V: TRBV7-8; size: -; D: -; J: TRBJ2-7; CDR3: CASSLVTETYEQYF; DNA: TGTGCCAGCAGCTTAGTAACAGAAACCTACGAGCAGTACTTC
V: TRBV6-4; size: -; D: -; J: TRBJ1-1; CDR3: CASRLGREAFF; DNA: TGTGCCAGCAGATTGGGCCGGGAAGCTTTCTTT
V: TRBV27; size: -; D: TRBD1; J: TRBJ2-7; CDR3: CASSLGQGAYEQYF; DNA: TGTGCCAGCAGTTTAGGGCAGGGGGCCTACGAGCAGTACTTC
V: TRBV27; size: -; D: TRBD1; J: TRBJ2-7; CDR3: CASSPSMLGQNTYEQYF; DNA: TGTGCCAGCAGTCCTTCAATGTTGGGACAGAACACCTACGAGCAGTACTTC
V: TRBV9; size: -; D: TRBD2; J: TRBJ2-1; CDR3: CASSVEGLAGNEQFF; DNA: TGTGCCAGCAGCGTAGAGGGACTAGCGGGTAATGAGCAGTTCTTC
V: TRBV29-1; size: -; D: -; J: TRBJ2-1; CDR3: CSVPRNSYNEQFF; DNA: TGCAGCGTACCCAGGAACTCCTACAATGAGCAGTTCTTC
V: TRBV2; size: -; D: TRBD1; J: TRBJ1-1; CDR3: CASSYRGTNTEAFF; DNA: TGTGCCAGCAGTTACAGGGGGACGAACACTGAAGCTTTCTTT
V: TRBV5-5; size: -; D: -; J: TRBJ2-7; CDR3: CASSLHSSYEQYF; DNA: TGTGCCAGCAGCTTGCACAGCAGCTACGAGCAGTACTTC
V: TRBV7-9; size: -; D: -; J: TRBJ2-1; CDR3: CASSLEGGTLYNEQFF; DNA: TGTGCCAGCAGCTTAGAGGGTGGGACACTGTACAATGAGCAGTTCTTC
V: TRBV7-6; size: -; D: TRBD2; J: TRBJ2-3; CDR3: CASSQTSGGTQYF; DNA: TGTGCCAGCAGCCAGACATCGGGGGGTACGCAGTATTTT
V: TRBV6-5; size: -; D: TRBD1; J: TRBJ1-1; CDR3: CASKGQASGGTEAFF; DNA: TGTGCCAGCAAAGGACAGGCTAGCGGGGGCACTGAAGCTTTCTTT
V: TRBV21-1; size: -; D: -; J: TRBJ2-5; CDR3: CASSKVGQSAQYF; DNA: TGTGCCAGCAGCAAAGTTGGACAGTCGGCCCAGTACTTC
V: TRBV4-1; size: -; D: TRBD2; J: TRBJ2-5; CDR3: CASSQASGIQETQYF; DNA: TGCGCCAGCAGCCAAGCTAGCGGTATCCAAGAGACCCAGTACTTC
V: TRBV2; size: -; D: -; J: TRBJ1-1; CDR3: CASSEARGWNTEAFF; DNA: TGTGCCAGCAGTGAAGCCCGGGGATGGAACACTGAAGCTTTCTTT
V: TRBV28; size: -; D: -; J: TRBJ2-7; CDR3: CASSSAYEQYF; DNA: TGTGCCAGCAGTTCTGCCTACGAGCAGTACTTC
V: TRBV7-9; size: -; D: -; J: TRBJ2-7; CDR3: CASSSRQLNEQYF; DNA: TGTGCCAGCAGTTCCCGACAGCTCAACGAGCAGTACTTC
V: TRBV7-8; size: medium-sized; D: -; J: TRBJ2-7; CDR3: CASSLASGGKDYEQYF; DNA: TGTGCCAGCAGCTTAGCCAGTGGAGGAAAGGACTACGAGCAGTACTTC
V: TRBV6-1; size: -; D: -; J: TRBJ2-5; CDR3: CASSAGTTQETQYF; DNA: TGTGCCAGCAGCGCTGGGACAACCCAAGAGACCCAGTACTTC
V: TRBV6-6; size: -; D: -; J: TRBJ1-5; CDR3: CASSYPYSNQPQHF; DNA: TGTGCCAGCAGTTACCCTTATAGCAATCAGCCCCAGCATTTT
V: TRBV7-2; size: -; D: -; J: TRBJ1-2; CDR3: CASSSFPGHRDPNYGYTF; DNA: TGTGCCAGCAGCTCCTTTCCGGGACACAGAGATCCTAACTATGGCTACACCTTC